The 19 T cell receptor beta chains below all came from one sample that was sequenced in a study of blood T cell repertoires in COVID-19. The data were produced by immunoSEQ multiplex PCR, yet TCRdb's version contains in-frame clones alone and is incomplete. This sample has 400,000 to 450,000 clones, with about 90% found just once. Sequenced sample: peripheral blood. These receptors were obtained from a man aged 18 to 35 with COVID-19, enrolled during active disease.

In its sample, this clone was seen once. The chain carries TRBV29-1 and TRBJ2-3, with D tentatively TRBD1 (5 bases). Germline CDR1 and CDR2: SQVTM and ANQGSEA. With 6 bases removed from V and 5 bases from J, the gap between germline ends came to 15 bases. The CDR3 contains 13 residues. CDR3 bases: TGCAGCGTACGACTCAGGACAAAAGATACGCAGTATTTT. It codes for CSVRLRTKDTQYF.

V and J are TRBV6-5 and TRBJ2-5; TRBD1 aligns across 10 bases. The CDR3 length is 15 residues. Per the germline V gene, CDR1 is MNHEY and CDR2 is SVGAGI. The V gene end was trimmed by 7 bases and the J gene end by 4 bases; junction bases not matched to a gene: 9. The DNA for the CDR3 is TGTGCCAGCAAGGGGACAGGGGAAGGGCGAGAGACCCAGTACTTC. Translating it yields CASKGTGEGRETQYF.

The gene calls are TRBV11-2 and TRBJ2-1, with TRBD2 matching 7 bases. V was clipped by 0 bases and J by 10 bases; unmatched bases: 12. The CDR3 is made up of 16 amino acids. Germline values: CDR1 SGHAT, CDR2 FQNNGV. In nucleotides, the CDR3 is TGTGCCAGCAGCTTAGATGGGGCAGCGGGAAGAGGGGAGCAGTTCTTC. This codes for CASSLDGAAGRGEQFF.

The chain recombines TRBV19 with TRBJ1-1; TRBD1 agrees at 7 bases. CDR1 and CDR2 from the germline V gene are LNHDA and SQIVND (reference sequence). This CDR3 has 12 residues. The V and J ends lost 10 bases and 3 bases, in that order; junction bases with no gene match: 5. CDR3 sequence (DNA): TGTGCCACAGGGGGAAGGTACACTGAAGCTTTCTTT. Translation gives CATGGRYTEAFF.

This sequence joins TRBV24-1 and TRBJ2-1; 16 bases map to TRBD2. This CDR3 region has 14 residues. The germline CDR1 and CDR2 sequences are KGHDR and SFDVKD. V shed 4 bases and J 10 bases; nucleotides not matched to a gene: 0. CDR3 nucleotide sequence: TGTGCCACCAGTGAGGGACTAGCGGGAGGGGAGCAGTTCTTC. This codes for CATSEGLAGGEQFF.

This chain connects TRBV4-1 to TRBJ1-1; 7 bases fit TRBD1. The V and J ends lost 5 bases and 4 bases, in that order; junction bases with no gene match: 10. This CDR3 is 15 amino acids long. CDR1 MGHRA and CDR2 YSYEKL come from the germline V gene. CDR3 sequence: CASSISSQGGTEAFF. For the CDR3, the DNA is TGCGCCAGCAGCATATCTTCTCAGGGGGGCACTGAAGCTTTCTTT.

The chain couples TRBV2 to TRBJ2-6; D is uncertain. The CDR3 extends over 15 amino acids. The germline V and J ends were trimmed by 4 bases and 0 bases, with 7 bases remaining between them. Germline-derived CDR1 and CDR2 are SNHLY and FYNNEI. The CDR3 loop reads CASSVVSSGANVLTF. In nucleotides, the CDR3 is TGTGCCAGCAGTGTAGTAAGCTCTGGGGCCAACGTCCTGACTTTC.

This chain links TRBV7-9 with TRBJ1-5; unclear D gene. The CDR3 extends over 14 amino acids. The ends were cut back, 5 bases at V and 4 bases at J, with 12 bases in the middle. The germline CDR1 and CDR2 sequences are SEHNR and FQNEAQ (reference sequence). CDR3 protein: CASSPDLSNQPQHF. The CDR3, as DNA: TGTGCCAGCAGCCCGGACTTGAGTAATCAGCCCCAGCATTTT.

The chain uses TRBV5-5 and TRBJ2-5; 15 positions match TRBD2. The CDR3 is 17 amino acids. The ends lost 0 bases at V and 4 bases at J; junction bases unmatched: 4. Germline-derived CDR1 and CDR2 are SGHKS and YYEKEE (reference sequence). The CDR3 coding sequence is TGTGCCAGCAGCTTGGGGACTAGCGGGGGGGCCGCAGAGACCCAGTACTTC. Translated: CASSLGTSGGAAETQYF.

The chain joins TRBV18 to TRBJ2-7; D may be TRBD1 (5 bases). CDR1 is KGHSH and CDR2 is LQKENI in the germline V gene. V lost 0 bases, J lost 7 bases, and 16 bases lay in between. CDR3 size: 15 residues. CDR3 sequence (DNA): TGTGCCAGCTCACCACCAGGGGCGCGTTCCGAAGAGCAGTACTTC. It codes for CASSPPGARSEEQYF.

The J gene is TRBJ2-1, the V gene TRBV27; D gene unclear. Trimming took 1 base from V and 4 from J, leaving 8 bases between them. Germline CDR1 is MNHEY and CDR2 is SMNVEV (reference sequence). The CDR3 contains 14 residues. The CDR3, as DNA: TGTGCCAGCAGTTTATTTGGCCAGTACAATGAGCAGTTCTTC. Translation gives CASSLFGQYNEQFF.

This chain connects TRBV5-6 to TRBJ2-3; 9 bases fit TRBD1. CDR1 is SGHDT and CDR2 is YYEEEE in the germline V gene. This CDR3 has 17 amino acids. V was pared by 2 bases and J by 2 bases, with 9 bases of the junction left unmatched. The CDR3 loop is CASSFRDREIITDTQYF. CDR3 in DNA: TGTGCCAGCAGCTTCCGGGACAGGGAAATCATCACAGATACGCAGTATTTT. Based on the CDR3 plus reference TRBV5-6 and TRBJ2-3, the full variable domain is DAGVTQSPTHLIKTRGQQVTLRCSPKSGHDTVSWYQQALGQGPQFIFQYYEEEERQRGNFPDRFSGHQFPNYSSELNVNALLLGDSALYLCASSFRDREIITDTQYFGPGTRLTVL.

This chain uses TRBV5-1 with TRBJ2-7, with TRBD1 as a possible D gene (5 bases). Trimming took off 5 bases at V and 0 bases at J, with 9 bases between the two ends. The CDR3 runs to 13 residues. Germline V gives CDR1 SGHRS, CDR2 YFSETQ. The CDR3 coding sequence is TGCGCCAGCAGTACAGGCGGCTCCTACGAGCAGTACTTC. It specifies CASSTGGSYEQYF.

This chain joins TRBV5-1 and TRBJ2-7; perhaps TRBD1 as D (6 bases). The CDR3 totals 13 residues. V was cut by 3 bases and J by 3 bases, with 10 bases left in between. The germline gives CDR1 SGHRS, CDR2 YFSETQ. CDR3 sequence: CASSSGAIYEQYF. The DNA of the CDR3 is TGCGCCAGCAGCTCAGGGGCTATCTACGAGCAGTACTTC.

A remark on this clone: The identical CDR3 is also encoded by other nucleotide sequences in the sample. The CDR3 DNA reads TGTGCCAGCAGTTACGAAGGGGACTATGGCTACACCTTC. It translates to CASSYEGDYGYTF. V usage is TRBV6-5 and J usage is TRBJ1-2; the D gene is possibly TRBD1 (5 bases). The CDR3 runs to 13 residues. V lost 2 bases, J lost 3 bases, and 7 bases lay in between. Germline V gene lookup returns CDR1 MNHEY and CDR2 SVGAGI.

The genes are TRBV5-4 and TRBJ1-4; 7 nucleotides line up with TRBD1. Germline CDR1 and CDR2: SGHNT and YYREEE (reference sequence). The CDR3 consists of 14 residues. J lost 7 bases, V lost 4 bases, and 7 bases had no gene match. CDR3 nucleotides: TGTGCCAGCAGCCGGGACAGTACAAGTGAAAAACTGTTTTTT. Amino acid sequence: CASSRDSTSEKLFF. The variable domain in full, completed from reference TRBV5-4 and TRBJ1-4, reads ETGVTQSPTHLIKTRGQQVTLRCSSQSGHNTVSWYQQALGQGPQFIFQYYREEENGRGNFPPRFSGLQFPNYSSELNVNALELDDSALYLCASSRDSTSEKLFFGSGTQLSVL.

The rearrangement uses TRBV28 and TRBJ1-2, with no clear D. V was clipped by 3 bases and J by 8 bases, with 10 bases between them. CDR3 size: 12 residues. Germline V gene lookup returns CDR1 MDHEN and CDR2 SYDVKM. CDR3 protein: CASSFTGFGYTF. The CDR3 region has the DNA TGTGCCAGCAGTTTTACCGGGTTCGGCTACACCTTC.

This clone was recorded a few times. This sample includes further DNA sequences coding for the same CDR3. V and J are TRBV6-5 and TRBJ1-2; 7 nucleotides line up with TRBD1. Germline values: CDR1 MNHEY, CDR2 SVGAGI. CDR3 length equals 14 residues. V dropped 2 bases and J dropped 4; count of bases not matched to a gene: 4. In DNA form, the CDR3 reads TGTGCCAGCAGTTACGGGGGACAGCCCTATGGCTACACCTTC. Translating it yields CASSYGGQPYGYTF.

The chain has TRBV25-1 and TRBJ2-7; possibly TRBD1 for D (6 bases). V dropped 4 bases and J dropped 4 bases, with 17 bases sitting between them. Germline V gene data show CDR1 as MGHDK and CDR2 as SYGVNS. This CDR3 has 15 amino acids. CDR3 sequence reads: CASSAQGPPKYEQYF. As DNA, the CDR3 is TGTGCCAGCAGTGCACAGGGCCCTCCTAAGTACGAGCAGTACTTC.